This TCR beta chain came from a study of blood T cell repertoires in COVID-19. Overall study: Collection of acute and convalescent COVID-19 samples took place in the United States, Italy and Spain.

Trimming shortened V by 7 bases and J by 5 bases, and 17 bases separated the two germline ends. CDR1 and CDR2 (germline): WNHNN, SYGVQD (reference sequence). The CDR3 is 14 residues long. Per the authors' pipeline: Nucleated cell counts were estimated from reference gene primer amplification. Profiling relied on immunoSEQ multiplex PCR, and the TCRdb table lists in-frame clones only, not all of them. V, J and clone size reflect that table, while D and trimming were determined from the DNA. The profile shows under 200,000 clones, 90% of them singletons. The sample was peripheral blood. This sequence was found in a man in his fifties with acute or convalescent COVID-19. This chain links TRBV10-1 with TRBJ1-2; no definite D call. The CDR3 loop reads CASTDPSVGYGYTF. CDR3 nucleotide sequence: TGCGCCAGCACCGATCCCTCAGTCGGGTATGGCTACACCTTC.